This TCR beta chain was sequenced during a study of cytomegalovirus exposure and HLA in healthy donors. Study-wide points: In vitro assays verified that three CMV-associated chains recognized CMV antigens specifically. The listing of 160 or so TCR beta chains classed them as cytomegalovirus-associated. The study found most TCR sequences rare, yet found some public TCRs in many donors.

Germline V gives CDR1 SQVTM, CDR2 ANQGSEA. V shed 4 bases, J shed 7 bases, and the junction held 6 bases outside the gene matches. The CDR3 is made up of 15 amino acids. Turning to this clone: Its target is unknown.

Method: immunoSEQ multiplex PCR; TCRdb's copy keeps in-frame clones and lacks some. The sample lists 150,000 to 200,000 clones; around nine tenths were seen once. The material sequenced was PBMCs. This sequence originates from a man in his late teens or twenties in good health and CMV-seropositive. This chain uses TRBV29-1 with TRBJ2-3; 15 bases are shared with TRBD2. The CDR3 region is CSVALGLAGGYTQYF. The CDR3 coding sequence is TGCAGCGTTGCCCTTGGACTAGCGGGAGGGTATACGCAGTATTTT.